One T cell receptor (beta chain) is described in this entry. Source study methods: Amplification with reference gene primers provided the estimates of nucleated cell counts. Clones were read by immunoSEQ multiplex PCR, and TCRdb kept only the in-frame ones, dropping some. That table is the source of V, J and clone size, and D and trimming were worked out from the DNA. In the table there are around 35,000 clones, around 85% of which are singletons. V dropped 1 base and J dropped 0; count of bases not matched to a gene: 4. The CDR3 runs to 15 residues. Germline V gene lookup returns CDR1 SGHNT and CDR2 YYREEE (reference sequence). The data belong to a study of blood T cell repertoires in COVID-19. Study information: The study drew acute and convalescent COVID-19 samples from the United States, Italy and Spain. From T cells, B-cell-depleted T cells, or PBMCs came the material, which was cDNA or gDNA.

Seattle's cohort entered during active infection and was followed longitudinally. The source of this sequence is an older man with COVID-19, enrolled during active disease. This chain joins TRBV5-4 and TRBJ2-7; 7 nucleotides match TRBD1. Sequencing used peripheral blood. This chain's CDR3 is CASSLTGQSSYEQYF. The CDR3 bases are TGTGCCAGCAGCTTGACGGGACAGAGCTCCTACGAGCAGTACTTC. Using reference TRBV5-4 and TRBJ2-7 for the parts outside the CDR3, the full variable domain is ETGVTQSPTHLIKTRGQQVTLRCSSQSGHNTVSWYQQALGQGPQFIFQYYREEENGRGNFPPRFSGLQFPNYSSELNVNALELDDSALYLCASSLTGQSSYEQYFGPGTRLTVT.